This T cell receptor (beta chain) was profiled in a study of blood T cells in healthy people across ages. Trimming cost V 3 bases and J 5 bases, with 16 bases left between them. The CDR3 length is 15 residues. Germline CDR1 reads SNHLY; CDR2 reads FYNNEI. The use of a sample-barcoded 5' primer and a J-beta primer mix characterized a second PCR of about 7 to 12 cycles. TCRdb re-analysed the 5' RACE reads in MiXCR, keeping a single row per CDR3 protein. The sample records hundreds of thousands of distinct CDR3 sequences, 27% being singletons. The sequence derives from a woman in her 70s in good health. The chain combines TRBV2 with TRBJ2-5; the D gene is possibly TRBD1 (5 bases). Sequenced sample: blood. CDR3 nucleotide sequence: TGTGCCAGCAGTGACCAGCCCCCCAAGGGGGAGACCCAGTACTTC. This codes for CASSDQPPKGETQYF.